This TCR beta chain was sequenced in a study of blood T cell repertoires in COVID-19. Study information: Some COVID-19 samples were acute and others convalescent; all came from the United States, Italy and Spain. In each case, the material was cDNA or gDNA derived from T cells, B-cell-depleted T cells, or PBMCs.

CDR1 and CDR2 (germline): SGHRS, YFSETQ. The CDR3 has 13 residues. The ends were cut back, 9 bases at V and 4 bases at J, with 11 bases in the middle. As originally analysed: Amplification from reference gene primers served as the basis for estimated nucleated cell counts. Clones were read by immunoSEQ multiplex PCR, and TCRdb kept only the in-frame ones, dropping some. From that table come the V and J calls and clone size; the DNA was used to work out D and trimming. The sample lists about 83,000 clones; approximately 86% were seen once. The sequencing input was peripheral blood. The origin of this receptor is a man older than 75 with active or convalescent COVID-19. This rearrangement joins TRBV5-1 to TRBJ1-6, with D perhaps TRBD1 (6 bases). CDR3 residues: CATPGQYNSPLHF. The CDR3, as DNA: TGCGCCACTCCCGGACAGTATAATTCACCCCTCCACTTT.